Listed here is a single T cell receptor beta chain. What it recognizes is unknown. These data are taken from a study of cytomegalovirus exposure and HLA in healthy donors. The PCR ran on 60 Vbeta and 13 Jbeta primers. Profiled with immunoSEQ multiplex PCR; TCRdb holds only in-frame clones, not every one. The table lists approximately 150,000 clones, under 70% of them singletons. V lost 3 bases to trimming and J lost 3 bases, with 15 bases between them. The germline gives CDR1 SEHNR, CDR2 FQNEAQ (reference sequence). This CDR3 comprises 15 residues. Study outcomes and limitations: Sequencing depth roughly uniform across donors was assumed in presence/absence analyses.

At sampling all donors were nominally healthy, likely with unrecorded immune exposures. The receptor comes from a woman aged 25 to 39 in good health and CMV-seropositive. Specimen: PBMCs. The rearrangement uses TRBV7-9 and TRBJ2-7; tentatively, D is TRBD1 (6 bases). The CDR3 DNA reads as TGTGCCAGCAGCTTCACCGGGGACACCATCTACGAGCAGTACTTC. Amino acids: CASSFTGDTIYEQYF.